This T cell receptor beta chain was found in a study of identical twins' blood T cells (dated by TCRdb to 2013 to 2014). A note on the overall study: The 12 libraries, six for the alpha chain and six for the beta chain, together yielded around 50 million Illumina reads. Using next-generation sequencing, the study compared the TCR alpha and beta chain repertoires of three pairs of monozygous twins to assess how genetics influences repertoire formation.

Six healthy women forming three monozygous twin pairs were used as donors. All three twin pairs had been reared together, and it was thought likely that the same infectious agents and vaccines had been met by these twin pairs. RNA was isolated from peripheral blood mononuclear cells and used to prepare TCR cDNA libraries. The library relied on 5' RACE. Sequencing used an Illumina Genome Analyzer IIx. The RNA-based TCR cDNA libraries were made using a previously described protocol that was modified in several ways. To prevent cross-contamination, sample-specific barcodes were added to both ends of each TCR cDNA library during cDNA synthesis and amplification. The source study handled its data this way. Each individual had between about 95,000 and nearly 550,000 identified clonotypes, and each library contained roughly 2 to 4 million CDR3-containing reads. Reads carrying improper barcode index combinations were removed, after which the MiTCR software was used to build a cloneset for each library. MiTCR filtered or rescued low-quality reads and corrected PCR and sequencing errors when assembling CDR3 clonotypes. Artificial out-of-frame clonotypes were mapped to in-frame sequences, with one indel allowed in the CDR3, and then removed. Similarity of V and J gene usage between donors was measured as Jensen-Shannon divergence divided by mean entropy. TCRdb ran its own pipeline on the public reads, namely fastp trimming at Q25 and MiXCR clone calling, and kept in-frame beta chains. Rows are combined by CDR3 protein, so each entry shows the most common genes and DNA. V and J calls and clone size were set by TCRdb, not the authors. The sample table holds about 370,000 distinct CDR3 sequences, of which around 30% were seen once. The top ten clonotypes cover about 6% of the sample.

In the case of this clonotype: Its binding antigen is unknown. The input lacks base qualities; no much larger clone sits a single base away.

V and J lose 6 bases and 11 bases, and a span of 13 bases separates them. The CDR3 runs 11 residues from the cysteine to the phenylalanine. Kept here is only the CDR3 DNA, which spans 33 bases and is read in frame from base 1. Points the paper makes about the study in general: Because the twins were reared together, environmental influences could not be ruled out as the explanation for twin similarity. The proposed role of the TCRalpha J segment in MHC recognition during thymic selection was stated to require validation by independent studies. Among the most abundant TCRbeta clonotypes, each donor shared more CDR3 sequences with her twin than with unrelated donors. The number of CDR3 clonotypes shared between two donors was mainly determined by the product of the cloneset sizes of the two donors, and no clear deviation from this trend was shown by twins. V gene usage, even among non-selected out-of-frame TCRbeta clonotypes, was reported to be markedly more similar within twin pairs than between unrelated donors.

The sample consisted of PBMCs. The V and J segments used are TRBV12-3 or TRBV12-4 and TRBJ1-1, with the identity of the D gene unclear. The sequence was collected from a woman between 18 and 55 years old in good health. CDR3 sequence: CASSGNYRAFF. The nucleotide sequence is TGTGCCAGCAGCGGAAACTATAGGGCTTTCTTT.